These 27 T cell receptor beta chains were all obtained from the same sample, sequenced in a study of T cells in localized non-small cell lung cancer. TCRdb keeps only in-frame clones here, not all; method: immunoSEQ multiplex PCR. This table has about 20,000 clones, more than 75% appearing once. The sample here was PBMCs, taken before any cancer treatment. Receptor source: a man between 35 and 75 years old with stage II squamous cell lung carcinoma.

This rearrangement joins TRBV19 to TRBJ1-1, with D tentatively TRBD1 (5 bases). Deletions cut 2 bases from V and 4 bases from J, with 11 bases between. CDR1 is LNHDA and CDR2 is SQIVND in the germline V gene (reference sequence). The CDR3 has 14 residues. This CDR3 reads CASSIKTEGTEAFF. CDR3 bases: TGTGCCAGTAGTATAAAGACAGAAGGCACTGAAGCTTTCTTT. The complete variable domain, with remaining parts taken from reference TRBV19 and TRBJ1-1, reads DGGITQSPKYLFRKEGQNVTLSCEQNLNHDAMYWYRQDPGQGLRLIYYSQIVNDFQKGDIAEGYSVSREKKESFPLTVTSAQKNPTAFYLCASSIKTEGTEAFFGQGTRLTVV.

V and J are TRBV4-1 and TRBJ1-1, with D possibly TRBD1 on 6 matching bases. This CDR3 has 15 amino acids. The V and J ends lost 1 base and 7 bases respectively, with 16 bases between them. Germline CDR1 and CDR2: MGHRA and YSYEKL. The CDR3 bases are TGCGCCAGCAGCCAAGGGACAGTGAGGGACGTTGAAGCTTTCTTT. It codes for CASSQGTVRDVEAFF.

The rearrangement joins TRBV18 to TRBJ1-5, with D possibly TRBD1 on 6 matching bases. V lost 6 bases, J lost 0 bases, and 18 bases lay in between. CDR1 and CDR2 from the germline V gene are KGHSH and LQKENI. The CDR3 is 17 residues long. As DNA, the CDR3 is TGTGCCAGCTCTCTTAGCGCTCGGACAGATAGCAATCAGCCCCAGCATTTT. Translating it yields CASSLSARTDSNQPQHF.

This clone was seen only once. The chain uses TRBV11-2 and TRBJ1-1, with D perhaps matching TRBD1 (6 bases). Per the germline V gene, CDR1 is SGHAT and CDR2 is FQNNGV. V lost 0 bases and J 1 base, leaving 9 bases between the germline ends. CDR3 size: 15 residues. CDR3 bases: TGTGCCAGCAGCTTAGATCTGGACAGGAACACTGAAGCTTTCTTT. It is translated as CASSLDLDRNTEAFF.

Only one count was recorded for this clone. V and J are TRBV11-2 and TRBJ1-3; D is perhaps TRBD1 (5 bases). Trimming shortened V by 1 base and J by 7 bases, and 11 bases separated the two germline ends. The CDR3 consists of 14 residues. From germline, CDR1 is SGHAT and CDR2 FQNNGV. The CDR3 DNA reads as TGTGCCAGCAGCTTAGGGGAGGGGCCGAACACCATATATTTT. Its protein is CASSLGEGPNTIYF.

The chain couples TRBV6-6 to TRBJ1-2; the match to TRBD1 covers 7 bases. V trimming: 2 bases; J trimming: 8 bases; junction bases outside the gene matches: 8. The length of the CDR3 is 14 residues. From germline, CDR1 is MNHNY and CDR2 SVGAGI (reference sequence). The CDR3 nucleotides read TGTGCCAGCAGTTACGGGAGGGGGCGGCACGGCTACACCTTC. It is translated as CASSYGRGRHGYTF.

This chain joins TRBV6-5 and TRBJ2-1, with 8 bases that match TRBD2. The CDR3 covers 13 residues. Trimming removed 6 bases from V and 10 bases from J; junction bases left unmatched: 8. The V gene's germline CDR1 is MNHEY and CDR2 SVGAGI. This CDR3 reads CASRLAAFGEQFF. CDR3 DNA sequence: TGTGCCAGCAGACTAGCGGCCTTTGGGGAGCAGTTCTTC.

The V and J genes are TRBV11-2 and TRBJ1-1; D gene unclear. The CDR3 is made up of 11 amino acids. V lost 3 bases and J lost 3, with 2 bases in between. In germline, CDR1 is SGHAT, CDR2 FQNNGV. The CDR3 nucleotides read TGTGCCAGCAGCTTCTACACTGAAGCTTTCTTT. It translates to CASSFYTEAFF.

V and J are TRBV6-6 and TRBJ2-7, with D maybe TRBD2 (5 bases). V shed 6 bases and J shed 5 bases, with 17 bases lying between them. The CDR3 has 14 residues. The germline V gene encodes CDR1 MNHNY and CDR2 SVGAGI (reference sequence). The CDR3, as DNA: TGTGCCAGCAGCCTAGCCCTACTGGCCAACGAGCAGTACTTC. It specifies CASSLALLANEQYF.

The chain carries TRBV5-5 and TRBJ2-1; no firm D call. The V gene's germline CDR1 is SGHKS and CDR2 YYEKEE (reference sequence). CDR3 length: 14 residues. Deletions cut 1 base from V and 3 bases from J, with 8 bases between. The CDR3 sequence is CASSLWDLYNEQFF. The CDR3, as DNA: TGTGCCAGCAGCTTGTGGGATCTCTACAATGAGCAGTTCTTC.

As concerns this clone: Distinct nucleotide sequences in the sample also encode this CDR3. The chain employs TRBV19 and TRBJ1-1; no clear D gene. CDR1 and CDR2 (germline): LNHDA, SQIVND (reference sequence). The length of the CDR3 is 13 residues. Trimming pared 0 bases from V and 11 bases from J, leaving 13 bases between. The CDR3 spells CASSIDRELEAFF. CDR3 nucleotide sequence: TGTGCCAGTAGTATAGATCGGGAGCTTGAGGCTTTCTTT.

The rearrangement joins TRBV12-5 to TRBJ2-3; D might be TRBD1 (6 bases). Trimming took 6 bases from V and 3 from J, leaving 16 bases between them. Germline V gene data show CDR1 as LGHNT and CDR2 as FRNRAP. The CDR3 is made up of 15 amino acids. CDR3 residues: CASGKGEGLTDTQYF. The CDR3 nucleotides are TGTGCTAGTGGGAAGGGGGAAGGATTGACAGATACGCAGTATTTT.

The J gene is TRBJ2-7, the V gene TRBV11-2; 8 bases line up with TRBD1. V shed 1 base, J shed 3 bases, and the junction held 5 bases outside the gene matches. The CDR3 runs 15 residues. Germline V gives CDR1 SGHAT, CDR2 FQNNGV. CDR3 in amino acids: CASSLGTGTDYEQYF. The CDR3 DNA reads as TGTGCCAGCAGCTTAGGGACAGGGACAGACTACGAGCAGTACTTC. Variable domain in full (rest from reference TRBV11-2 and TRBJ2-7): EAGVAQSPRYKIIEKRQSVAFWCNPISGHATLYWYQQILGQGPKLLIQFQNNGVVDDSQLPKDRFSAERLKGVDSTLKIQPAKLEDSAVYLCASSLGTGTDYEQYFGPGTRLTVT.

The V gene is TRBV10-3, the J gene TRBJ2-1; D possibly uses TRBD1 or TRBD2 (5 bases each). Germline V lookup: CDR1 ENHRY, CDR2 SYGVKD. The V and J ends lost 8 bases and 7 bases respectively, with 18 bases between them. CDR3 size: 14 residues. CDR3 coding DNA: TGTGCCATCGGGCCTTTGGGGGAAGGTAATGAGCAGTTCTTC. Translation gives CAIGPLGEGNEQFF.

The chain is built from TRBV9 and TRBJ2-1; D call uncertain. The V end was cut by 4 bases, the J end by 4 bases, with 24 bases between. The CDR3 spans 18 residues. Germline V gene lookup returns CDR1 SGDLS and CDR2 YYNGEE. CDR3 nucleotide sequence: TGTGCCAGCAGCCCCCTAGGAGTAAGTGCTAAAGTATACAATGAGCAGTTCTTC. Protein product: CASSPLGVSAKVYNEQFF. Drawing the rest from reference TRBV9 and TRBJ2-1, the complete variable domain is DSGVTQTPKHLITATGQRVTLRCSPRSGDLSVYWYQQSLDQGLQFLIQYYNGEERAKGNILERFSAQQFPDLHSELNLSSLELGDSALYFCASSPLGVSAKVYNEQFFGPGTRLTVL.

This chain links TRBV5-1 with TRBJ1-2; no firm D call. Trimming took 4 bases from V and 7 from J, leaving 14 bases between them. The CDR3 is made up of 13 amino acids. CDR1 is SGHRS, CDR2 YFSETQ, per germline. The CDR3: CASSPKQLTGYTF. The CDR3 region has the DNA TGCGCCAGCAGCCCGAAACAGCTAACTGGCTACACCTTC.

The CDR3 spells CASSETGGRLRTGELFF. CDR3 bases: TGCGCCAGCAGCGAGACCGGCGGCAGGCTGAGGACCGGGGAGCTGTTTTTT. This chain uses TRBV4-3 with TRBJ2-2; D gene uncertain. Germline lookup yields CDR1 LGHNA and CDR2 YSLEER. This CDR3 is built from 17 residues. Deletions cut 5 bases from V and 5 bases from J, with 21 bases between.

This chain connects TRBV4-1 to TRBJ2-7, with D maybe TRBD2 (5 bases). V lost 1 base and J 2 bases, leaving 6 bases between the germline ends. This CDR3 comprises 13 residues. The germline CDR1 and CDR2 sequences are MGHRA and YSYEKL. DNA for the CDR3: TGCGCCAGCAGCCAAGCCGGGACCTACGAGCAGTACTTC. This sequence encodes CASSQAGTYEQYF.

CDR3: CASSYPGTGTNNEQFF. The CDR3 nucleotides are TGTGCCAGCAGTTACCCTGGGACAGGGACTAACAATGAGCAGTTCTTC. V gene TRBV6-6 combines with J gene TRBJ2-1; 9 bases align to TRBD1. The CDR3 length is 16 residues. Trimming removed 2 bases from V and 5 bases from J; junction bases left unmatched: 7. The germline V gene encodes CDR1 MNHNY and CDR2 SVGAGI (reference sequence).

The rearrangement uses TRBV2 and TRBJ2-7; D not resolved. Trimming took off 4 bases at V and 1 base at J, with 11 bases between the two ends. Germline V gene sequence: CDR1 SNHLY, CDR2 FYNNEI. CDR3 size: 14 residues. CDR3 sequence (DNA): TGTGCCAGCAGTGTAATCTCCGGTTCCTACGAGCAGTACTTC. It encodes CASSVISGSYEQYF.

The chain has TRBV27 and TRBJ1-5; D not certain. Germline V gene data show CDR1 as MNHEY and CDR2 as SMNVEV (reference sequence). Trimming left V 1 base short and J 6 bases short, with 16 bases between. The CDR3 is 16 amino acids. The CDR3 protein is CASSLLASPVSQPQHF. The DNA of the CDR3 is TGTGCCAGCAGTTTATTGGCAAGCCCCGTCTCTCAGCCCCAGCATTTT.

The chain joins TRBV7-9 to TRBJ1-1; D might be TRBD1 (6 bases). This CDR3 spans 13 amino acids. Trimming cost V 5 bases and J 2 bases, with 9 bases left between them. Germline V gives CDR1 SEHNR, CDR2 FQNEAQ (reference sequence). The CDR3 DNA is TGTGCCAGCAGCCGACAGGTCAACACTGAAGCTTTCTTT. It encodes CASSRQVNTEAFF.

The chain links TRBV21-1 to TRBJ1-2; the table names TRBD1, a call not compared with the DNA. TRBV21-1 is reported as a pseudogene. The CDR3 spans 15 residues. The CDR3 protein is CASSTRQGGNYGYTF. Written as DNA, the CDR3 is TGTGCCAGCAGCACCCGACAGGGAGGCAACTATGGCTACACCTTC.

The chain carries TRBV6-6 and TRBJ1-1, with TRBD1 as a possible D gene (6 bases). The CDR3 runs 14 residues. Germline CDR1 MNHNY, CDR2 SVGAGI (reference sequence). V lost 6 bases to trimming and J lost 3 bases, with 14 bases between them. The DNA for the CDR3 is TGTGCCAGCAGAAGGGGGGAATGGGACACTGAAGCTTTCTTT. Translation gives CASRRGEWDTEAFF.

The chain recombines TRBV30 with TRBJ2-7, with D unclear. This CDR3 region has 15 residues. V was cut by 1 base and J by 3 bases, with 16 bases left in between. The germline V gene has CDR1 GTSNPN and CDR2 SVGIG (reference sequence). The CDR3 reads CAWSAYVGRSYEQYF. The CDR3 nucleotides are TGTGCCTGGAGTGCTTATGTCGGACGGAGCTACGAGCAGTACTTC.

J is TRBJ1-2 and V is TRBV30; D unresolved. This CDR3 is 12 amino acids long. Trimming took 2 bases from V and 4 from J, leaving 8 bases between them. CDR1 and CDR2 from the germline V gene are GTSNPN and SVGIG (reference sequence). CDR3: CAWSPAVYGYTF. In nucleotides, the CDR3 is TGTGCCTGGAGTCCTGCGGTCTATGGCTACACCTTC. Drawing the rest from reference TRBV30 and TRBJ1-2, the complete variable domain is SQTIHQWPATLVQPVGSPLSLECTVEGTSNPNLYWYRQAAGRGLQLLFYSVGIGQISSEVPQNLSASRPQDRQFILSSKKLLLSDSGFYLCAWSPAVYGYTFGSGTRLTVV.

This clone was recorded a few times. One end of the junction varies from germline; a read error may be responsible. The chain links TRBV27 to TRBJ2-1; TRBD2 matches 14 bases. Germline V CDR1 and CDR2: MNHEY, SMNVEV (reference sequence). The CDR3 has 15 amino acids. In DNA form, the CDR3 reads TGTGCCAGCAGTCGTACCGGGACTAGCGGGAGACTCGCGATCTTC. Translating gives CASSRTGTSGRLAIF.